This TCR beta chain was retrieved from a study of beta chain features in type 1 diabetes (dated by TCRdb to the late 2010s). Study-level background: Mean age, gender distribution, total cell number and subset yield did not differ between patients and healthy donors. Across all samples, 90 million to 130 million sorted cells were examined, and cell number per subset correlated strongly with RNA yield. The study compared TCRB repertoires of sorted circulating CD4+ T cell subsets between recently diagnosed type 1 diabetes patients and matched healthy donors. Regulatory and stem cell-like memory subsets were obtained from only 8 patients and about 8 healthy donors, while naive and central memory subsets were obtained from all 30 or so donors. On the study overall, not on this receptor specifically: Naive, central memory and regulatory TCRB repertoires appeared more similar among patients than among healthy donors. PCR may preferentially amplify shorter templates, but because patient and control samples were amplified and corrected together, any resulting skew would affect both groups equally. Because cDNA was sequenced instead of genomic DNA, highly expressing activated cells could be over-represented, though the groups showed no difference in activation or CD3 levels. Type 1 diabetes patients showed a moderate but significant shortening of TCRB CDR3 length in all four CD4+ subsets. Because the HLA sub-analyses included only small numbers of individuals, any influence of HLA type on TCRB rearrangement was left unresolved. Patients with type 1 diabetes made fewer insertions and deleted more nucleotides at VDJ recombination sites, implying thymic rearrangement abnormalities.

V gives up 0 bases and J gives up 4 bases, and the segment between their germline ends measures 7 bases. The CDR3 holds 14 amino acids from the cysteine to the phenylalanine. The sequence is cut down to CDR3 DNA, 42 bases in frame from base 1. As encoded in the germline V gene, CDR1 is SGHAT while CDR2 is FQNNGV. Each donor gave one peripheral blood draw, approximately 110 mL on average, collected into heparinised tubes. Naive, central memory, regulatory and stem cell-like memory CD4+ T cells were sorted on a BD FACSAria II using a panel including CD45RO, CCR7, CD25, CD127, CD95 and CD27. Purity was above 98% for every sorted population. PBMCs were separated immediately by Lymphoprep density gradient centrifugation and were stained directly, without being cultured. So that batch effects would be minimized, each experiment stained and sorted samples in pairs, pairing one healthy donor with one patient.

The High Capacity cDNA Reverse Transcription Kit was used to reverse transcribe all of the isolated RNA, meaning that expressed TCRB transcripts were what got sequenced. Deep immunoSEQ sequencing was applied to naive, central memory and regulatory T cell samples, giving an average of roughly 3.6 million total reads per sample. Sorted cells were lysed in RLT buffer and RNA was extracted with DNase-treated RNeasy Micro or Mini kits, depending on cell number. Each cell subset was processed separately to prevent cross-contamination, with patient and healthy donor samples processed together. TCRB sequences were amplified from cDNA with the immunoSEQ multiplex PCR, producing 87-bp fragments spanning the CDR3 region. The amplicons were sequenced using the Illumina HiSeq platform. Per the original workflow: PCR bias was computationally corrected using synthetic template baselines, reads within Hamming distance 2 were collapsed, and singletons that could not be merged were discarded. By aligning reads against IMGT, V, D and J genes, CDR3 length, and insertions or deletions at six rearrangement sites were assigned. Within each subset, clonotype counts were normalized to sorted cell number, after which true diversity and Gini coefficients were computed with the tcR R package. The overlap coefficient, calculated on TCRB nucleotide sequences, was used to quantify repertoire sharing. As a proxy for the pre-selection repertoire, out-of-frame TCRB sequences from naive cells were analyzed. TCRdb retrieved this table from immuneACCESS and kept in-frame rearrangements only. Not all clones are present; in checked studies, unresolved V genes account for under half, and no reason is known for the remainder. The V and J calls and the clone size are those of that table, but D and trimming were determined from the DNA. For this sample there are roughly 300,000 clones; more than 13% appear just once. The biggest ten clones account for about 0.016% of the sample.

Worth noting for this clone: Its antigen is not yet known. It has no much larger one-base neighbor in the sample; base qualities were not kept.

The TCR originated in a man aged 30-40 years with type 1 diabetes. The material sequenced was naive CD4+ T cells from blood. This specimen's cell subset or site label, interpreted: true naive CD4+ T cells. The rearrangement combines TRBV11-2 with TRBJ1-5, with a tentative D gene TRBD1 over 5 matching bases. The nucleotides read TGTGCCAGCAGCTTAGACGGGGGAAATCAGCCCCAGCATTTT. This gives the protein CASSLDGGNQPQHF.